These T cell receptor beta chains were read from a single sample in a study of T cell clonotyping in hematopoietic cell transplantation. Profiling relied on immunoSEQ multiplex PCR, and the TCRdb table lists in-frame clones only, not all of them. The table records 3,000 to 3,500 clones, roughly 55% of them present only once. The sequencing used peripheral blood mononuclear cells, collected 30 days after allogeneic stem cell transplant. The receptors come from a female patient in her 30s who had an allogeneic stem cell transplant, so T cells may come from the graft donor. Some clones in this sample may be carry-over from other donors' samples. Both conserved end residues are part of each CDR3.

>TRBJ1-6|13|TRBV11-2
CASSDWEDSPLHF
>TRBJ1-4|15|TRBV6-6
CASSYSGGINEKLFF
>TRBJ2-7|14|TRBV6-1
CASSAGTGGYEQYF
>TRBJ2-5|15|TRBV7-2
CASSSGLAGTETQYF
>TRBJ2-7|14|TRBV5-1
CASTSGTPLDEQYF
>TRBJ2-7|14|TRBV10-3
CAISDSGTTYEQYF
>TRBJ1-1|13|TRBV29-1
CSVEATGVTEAFF
>TRBJ2-7|14|TRBV19
CASSLSGTPYEQYF
>TRBJ1-6|17|TRBV7-8
CASSSSGTGTNNSPLHF
>TRBJ1-1|13|TRBV27
CASRTGGVTEAFF
>TRBJ2-7|17|TRBV27
CASSLGTGPNGAYEQYF
>TRBJ2-7|15|TRBV9
CASSLGQGGTYEQYF
>TRBJ1-1|14|TRBV6-5
CASSFGTLNTEAFF
>TRBJ2-7|16|TRBV7-2
CASSLSSPRVSDEQYF
>TRBJ2-4|16|TRBV29-1
CSVEDAGVLAKNIQYF
>TRBJ2-5|14|TRBV30
CAWSLRAGEETQYF
>TRBJ2-5|16|TRBV15
CATSAQGRVGQETQYF
>TRBJ1-2|14|TRBV7-9
CASTYGPLGYGYTF
>TRBJ2-7|16|TRBV5-1
CASSFPDAPRRHEQYF
>TRBJ1-1|14|TRBV4-1
CASSRTRLGTEAFF
>TRBJ1-1|15|TRBV9
CASSVGRGPETEAFF
>TRBJ1-4|15|TRBV9
CASSPGEVANEKLFF
>TRBJ2-6|15|TRBV7-9
CASRPRGLGANVLTF
>TRBJ1-1|13|TRBV7-2
CASSSEGNEKAFF
>TRBJ1-6|16|TRBV13
CASSLAQDERDSPLHF
>TRBJ1-5|13|TRBV28
CASSLGGFEPQHF
>TRBJ1-2|14|TRBV27
CASSSGQGDYGYTF
>TRBJ1-5|18|TRBV30
CAWSREWKGGHGNQPQHF
>TRBJ1-2|12|TRBV29-1
CSVELPTYGYTF
>TRBJ2-3|16|TRBV14
CASSQGDSIGRDTQYF
>TRBJ2-5|15|TRBV6-5
CASSYGDPNQETQYF
>TRBJ1-5|13|TRBV6-5
CASRTDGNQPQHF
>TRBJ1-2|14|TRBV6-5
CASSYATGNYGYTF
>TRBJ1-2|13|TRBV27
CASSFARFSGYTF
>TRBJ2-6|17|TRBV30
CAWSVTGFSPGANVLTF
>TRBJ1-2|15|TRBV6-5
CASSYLDRATYGYTF
>TRBJ1-5|14|TRBV30
CAWSVKTGVQPQHF
>TRBJ1-2|15|TRBV21-1
CASSKNRQGNYGYTF
>TRBJ2-7|14|TRBV14
CASSLAGAFYEQYF
>TRBJ1-2|14|TRBV4-2
CASSQGGQNYGYTF
>TRBJ2-2|12|TRBV5-1
CASRQGTGELFF
>TRBJ1-5|11|TRBV6-6
CASSKYQPQHF
>TRBJ1-1|16|TRBV6-6
CASSFRGEGMNTEAFF
>TRBJ1-1|13|TRBV5-1
CASSLTGYTEAFF
>TRBJ2-7|15|TRBV7-2
CASSSLDWRSYEQYF
>TRBJ2-6|15|TRBV7-8
CASSLSGSGANVLTF
>TRBJ2-3|13|TRBV9
CASREEGTDTQYF
>TRBJ1-2|15|TRBV13
CASSATHTVGCGYTF
>TRBJ2-7|15|TRBV7-9
CASSFTGPSSYEQYF
>TRBJ1-1|14|TRBV30
CAWSKGRENTEAFF
>TRBJ2-1|15|TRBV6-5
CASSYSTSSYNEQFF
>TRBJ2-1|11|TRBV6-6
CASRLDNEQFF
>TRBJ1-2|17|TRBV15
CATSSPGQGRFNYGYTF
>TRBJ1-6|13|TRBV27
CASSYGGNSPLHF